This T cell receptor (beta chain) stems from a study of T cell clones after liver transplantation. At the level of the study: Pre-transplant mixed lymphocyte reactions yielded third-party-reactive TCRbeta sequences as comparators for graft-donor-reactive sequences. Until 12-24 months post-transplant, subjects got standard immunosuppression and no induction.

Regarding the study as a whole: Low donor cell numbers restricted donor-reactive repertoire measurement in a couple of subjects.

TCRdb's copy holds only in-frame clones and misses some; the assay was immunoSEQ multiplex PCR. The data contain roughly 62,000 clones, less than 85% of them singletons. The CDR3 has 15 residues. CDR1 and CDR2 from the germline V gene are SGHAT and FQNNGV. Trimming removed 5 bases at V and 4 bases at J, with 15 bases between. In the case of this clone: What it recognizes is unknown.

This sequence originates from a human patient who received a liver transplant. A subset of T cells may come from the graft donor. The sequencing here drew on CD4+ T cells from blood, taken at the approximately 15-month timepoint. V is TRBV11-2 and J is TRBJ2-1; TRBD2 is a possible D gene (7 bases). The CDR3 loop is CASSQRGGLYNEQFF. The CDR3 coding sequence is TGTGCCAGCAGCCAGAGGGGGGGGCTTTACAATGAGCAGTTCTTC. Looking up the rest from reference TRBV11-2 and TRBJ2-1 gives the full variable domain: EAGVAQSPRYKIIEKRQSVAFWCNPISGHATLYWYQQILGQGPKLLIQFQNNGVVDDSQLPKDRFSAERLKGVDSTLKIQPAKLEDSAVYLCASSQRGGLYNEQFFGPGTRLTVL.